This T cell receptor beta chain was identified in a study of regulatory T cells in long-lasting Graves disease. Stated time point: persistent/refractory GD, antithyroid drugs over 5 years with positive TRAb. Making the TCR library involved RNA that had been extracted from PBMCs. J lost 5 bases, V lost 6 bases, and 8 bases had no gene match. Germline V CDR1 and CDR2: DFQATT, SNEGSKA (reference sequence). The CDR3 loop spans 15 amino acids. Study results and limitations: Those with persistent disease had in common more public clonotypes (about 2,700) than new patients (about 970). Those with persistent Graves' had less TCR diversity than newly diagnosed patients.

TCR beta libraries were built with iRepertoire HTBI primers and Arm-PCR of CDR3 regions. TCRdb fed the multiplex PCR reads into MiXCR, producing one record per CDR3 protein. The sample consists of a few hundred thousand distinct CDR3 sequences, roughly 21% of them appearing once. About this clonotype itself: Its antigen is still unknown.

The rearrangement joins TRBV20-1 to TRBJ2-3; 13 positions agree with TRBD2. This TCR derives from a female donor with Graves disease. The sample consisted of peripheral blood mononuclear cells (PBMCs), taken when the disease was refractory, from a patient treated with antithyroid drugs. CDR3 sequence: CSAVTSGGAKDTQYF. CDR3 nucleotides: TGCAGTGCCGTTACTAGCGGGGGGGCCAAAGATACGCAGTATTTT.